Below, 16 T cell receptor beta chains from the same sample are listed, as sequenced in a study of T cell repertoires in ileal Crohn's disease. Documented time point: inflamed ileum from the surgical specimen. This table comes from immunoSEQ multiplex PCR, and its TCRdb copy is limited to in-frame clones, with some not included. The table has over 2,000 clones, roughly 93% seen once; the top ten hold approximately 4%. The sample taken for sequencing was ileal tissue. All receptors derive from an adult with Crohn's disease.

This sequence joins TRBV4-3 and TRBJ2-1; the D gene is possibly TRBD2 (5 bases). The V gene lost 4 bases and the J gene lost 4 bases, with 17 bases spanning the gap. This CDR3 has 16 residues. Germline V lookup: CDR1 LGHNA, CDR2 YSLEER. CDR3 region: CASSPLGPGHYNEQFF. In DNA, the CDR3 is TGCGCCAGCAGCCCACTAGGCCCAGGCCATTACAATGAGCAGTTCTTC.

The chain combines TRBV20-1 with TRBJ2-1; D call uncertain. The ends were cut back, 6 bases at V and 10 bases at J, with 13 bases in the middle. CDR3 length equals 11 residues. The V gene's germline CDR1 is DFQATT and CDR2 SNEGSKA (reference sequence). The CDR3 region has the DNA TGCAGTGCCAACGACGGGCTGGAGCAGTTCTTC. Translated, it gives CSANDGLEQFF.

This chain links TRBV7-3 with TRBJ2-1; TRBD2 matches at 11 bases. Germline loops: CDR1 SGHTA, CDR2 FQGTGA. V was pared by 5 bases and J by 9 bases, with 6 bases of the junction left unmatched. The CDR3 runs 14 residues. In nucleotides, the CDR3 is TGTGCCAGCAGCCCGGGACTAGCGGTAGCTGAGCAGTTCTTC. It translates to CASSPGLAVAEQFF.

The chain joins TRBV18 to TRBJ2-2, with TRBD1 matching 8 bases. With 5 bases clipped from V and 3 bases from J, the junction kept 2 bases outside the gene matches. The CDR3 extends over 14 amino acids. Germline V gene data show CDR1 as KGHSH and CDR2 as LQKENI. The CDR3 nucleotides read TGTGCCAGCTCAACAGGGGGGTACACCGGGGAGCTGTTTTTT. Translating it yields CASSTGGYTGELFF. Full variable domain (rest looked up from reference TRBV18 and TRBJ2-2): NAGVMQNPRHLVRRRGQEARLRCSPMKGHSHVYWYRQLPEEGLKFMVYLQKENIIDESGMPKERFSAEFPKEGPSILRIQQVVRGDSAAYFCASSTGGYTGELFFGEGSRLTVL.

The chain carries TRBV30 and TRBJ1-2, with 8 bases aligning to TRBD1. CDR1 is GTSNPN, CDR2 SVGIG, per germline (reference sequence). J was trimmed by 11 bases and V by 3 bases; bases with no gene match: 11. CDR3 length: 13 amino acids. DNA for the CDR3: TGTGCCTGGAGCGGACCAGGACAGGGCGGATACACCTTC. This translates into CAWSGPGQGGYTF.

The chain's CDR3 is CASSQLGGGYGYTF. The DNA for the CDR3 is TGCGCCAGCAGCCAATTAGGGGGCGGTTATGGCTACACCTTC. The chain carries TRBV4-3 and TRBJ1-2, with 7 bases matching TRBD1. The CDR3 is 14 amino acids. The germline V gene has CDR1 LGHNA and CDR2 YSLEER. V shed 2 bases and J 5 bases; nucleotides not matched to a gene: 5.

This clone has just one count. The chain employs TRBV19 and TRBJ2-1; D possibly corresponds to TRBD1 (5 bases). V shed 3 bases and J shed 4 bases, with 16 bases lying between them. There are 16 residues in the CDR3. In germline, CDR1 is LNHDA, CDR2 SQIVND (reference sequence). CDR3 protein: CASSILPQGKYNEQFF. Here the CDR3 DNA reads TGTGCCAGTAGTATCCTACCGCAGGGCAAATACAATGAGCAGTTCTTC.

The V call is TRBV2, the J call TRBJ1-4; no reliable D call. CDR1 is SNHLY and CDR2 is FYNNEI in the germline V gene. Trimming shortened V by 4 bases and J by 6 bases, and 15 bases separated the two germline ends. The CDR3 consists of 15 residues. The CDR3 nucleotides read TGTGCCAGCAGTGGGCAGAAGGTGGTTTATGAAAAACTGTTTTTT. It translates to CASSGQKVVYEKLFF.

The J gene is TRBJ2-1, the V gene TRBV9, with a possible D match to TRBD2 (6 bases). The CDR3 contains 16 residues. With 3 bases removed from V and 5 bases from J, the gap between germline ends came to 18 bases. Germline CDR1 is SGDLS and CDR2 is YYNGEE. Here the CDR3 DNA reads TGTGCCAGCAGCGGGGGAAATCGGGGGATGCACAATGAGCAGTTCTTC. Its translation: CASSGGNRGMHNEQFF. Full variable domain (missing parts from reference TRBV9 and TRBJ2-1): DSGVTQTPKHLITATGQRVTLRCSPRSGDLSVYWYQQSLDQGLQFLIQYYNGEERAKGNILERFSAQQFPDLHSELNLSSLELGDSALYFCASSGGNRGMHNEQFFGPGTRLTVL.

The rearrangement links TRBV5-1 to TRBJ2-7, with 8 bases that match TRBD1. Germline V gene data show CDR1 as SGHRS and CDR2 as YFSETQ. The CDR3 has 15 amino acids. V gave up 3 bases and J gave up 4 bases; unmatched junction bases: 9. CDR3 DNA sequence: TGCGCCAGCAGCTGGACAGGACAGGGTACATACGAGCAGTACTTC. It specifies CASSWTGQGTYEQYF.

This chain links TRBV6-6 with TRBJ2-1; 10 bases are shared with TRBD2. The V gene end was trimmed by 4 bases and the J gene end by 4 bases; junction bases not matched to a gene: 4. This CDR3 is 15 amino acids long. The V gene's germline CDR1 is MNHNY and CDR2 SVGAGI (reference sequence). For the CDR3, the DNA is TGTGCCAGCAGTTTACTAGCGGGGCCTTACAATGAGCAGTTCTTC. Translating it yields CASSLLAGPYNEQFF.

This chain connects TRBV11-3 to TRBJ2-6; weak D call: TRBD2 (6 bases). The CDR3 runs 17 residues. The V end lost 1 base, the J end lost 2 bases, and 12 bases lay between the germline ends. Germline CDR1 and CDR2: SGHNT and YENEEA. The CDR3 is CASSLGGGVTGANVLTF. CDR3 DNA sequence: TGTGCCAGCAGCTTAGGGGGCGGGGTTACTGGGGCCAACGTCCTGACTTTC.

This sequence joins TRBV2 and TRBJ2-5, with D possibly matching TRBD2 (6 bases). This CDR3 is 12 amino acids long. V lost 4 bases and J 5 bases, leaving 8 bases between the germline ends. Germline lookup yields CDR1 SNHLY and CDR2 FYNNEI. The CDR3 here is CASSGGGETQYF. The DNA of the CDR3 is TGTGCCAGCAGTGGTGGAGGGGAGACCCAGTACTTC.

The V and J genes are TRBV30 and TRBJ1-3; 10 positions agree with TRBD1. Per germline, CDR1 GTSNPN and CDR2 SVGIG (reference sequence). Trimming took 2 bases from V and 8 from J; bases not matched to a gene: 6. The CDR3 sequence is 14 residues long. The CDR3 here is CAWSPDRGIDTIYF. CDR3 sequence (DNA): TGTGCCTGGAGTCCGGACAGGGGGATTGACACCATATATTTT.

V gene TRBV2 combines with J gene TRBJ2-2; no reliable D call. The CDR3 is 15 residues long. Germline V lookup: CDR1 SNHLY, CDR2 FYNNEI. Trimming pared 3 bases from V and 1 base from J, leaving 9 bases between. The CDR3 nucleotides are TGTGCCAGCAGTGATGGTGGTCGGAACACCGGGGAGCTGTTTTTT. Encoded protein: CASSDGGRNTGELFF. The entire variable domain, with the rest obtained from reference TRBV2 and TRBJ2-2, is as follows: EPEVTQTPSHQVTQMGQEVILRCVPISNHLYFYWYRQILGQKVEFLVSFYNNEISEKSEIFDDQFSVERPDGSNFTLKIRSTKLEDSAMYFCASSDGGRNTGELFFGEGSRLTVL.

J is TRBJ2-7 and V is TRBV13, with D perhaps matching TRBD1 (6 bases). CDR1 is PRHDT, CDR2 FYEKMQ, per germline (reference sequence). The CDR3 extends over 17 amino acids. V was cut by 1 base and J by 1 base, with 17 bases left in between. CDR3 protein: CASSLEGWGTNSYEQYF. The CDR3 DNA reads TGTGCCAGCAGCTTAGAGGGATGGGGGACAAATTCCTACGAGCAGTACTTC.